The source of this TCR beta chain is a study of cytomegalovirus exposure and HLA in healthy donors. General study findings and limits: TRBV6-2, TRBV6-3 and some other V segments were excluded as indistinguishable. Later on, an analysis tied 15,000 or so TCR beta sequences to HLA alleles at 0.05 false discovery rate. A later analysis linked a missense variant in DCLRE1C to the trimming of TCR beta V and J genes.

The CDR3 is made up of 13 amino acids. Germline lookup yields CDR1 SQVTM and CDR2 ANQGSEA. V was cut by 0 bases and J by 0 bases, with 5 bases left in between. Of note for this clone: The antigen is not known.

PCR employed 60 Vbeta and 13 Jbeta primers. The repertoire was sequenced with immunoSEQ multiplex PCR; TCRdb's copy has only in-frame clones and lacks some. The sample yields over 150,000 clones, less than 90% seen once. The specimen was PBMCs. This chain joins TRBV29-1 and TRBJ1-1; D gene ambiguous. The receptor was derived from a girl under three years old in good health and CMV-seronegative. The CDR3 sequence: CSVEDYLNTEAFF. CDR3 coding DNA: TGCAGCGTTGAAGATTACTTGAACACTGAAGCTTTCTTT.